What follows describes a single T cell receptor (beta chain). These data originate in a study of Ad26.COV2.S vaccination and SARS-CoV-2 variants. Libraries were prepared by immunoSEQ multiplex PCR; TCRdb keeps only in-frame clonotypes and omits some of them. The table has roughly 250,000 clones, roughly 85% seen once. The germline CDR1 and CDR2 sequences are MNHEY and SVGAGI. The CDR3 is 15 residues long. Between the trimmed V and J ends, which lost 6 bases and 6 bases, there was a span of 18 bases. Regarding treatment: some 20 received Ad26.COV2.S at low or high dose, single or two shots; several received placebo; per-sample allocation not given. Sampling happened 63 days after the first vaccine or placebo injection.

This chain links TRBV6-5 with TRBJ2-1; a possible D gene is TRBD2 (6 bases). The specimen was peripheral blood, collected in a trial of Ad26.COV2.S vaccine versus placebo. The clonotype was recovered from a person aged 18 to 65 who received the Ad26.COV2.S COVID-19 vaccine or a placebo. CDR3 amino acids: CASSATWTTSNEQFF. The CDR3 bases are TGTGCCAGCAGCGCGACGTGGACTACATCCAATGAGCAGTTCTTC.